The 30 T cell receptor beta chains listed next were all sequenced from one sample in a study of radiation and T cells in renal cell carcinoma. Here immunoSEQ multiplex PCR was the method, and the copy in TCRdb shows in-frame clones only, minus some. The table shows approximately 9,400 clones, with roughly three fifths occurring only once. Treatment here: treatment-naive control, cytoreductive nephrectomy. The sample in question was tumor tissue, obtained from a patient whose treatment was nephrectomy without radiotherapy. These receptors were collected from a man aged 35 to 55 with renal cell carcinoma.

The chain uses TRBV7-9 and TRBJ2-7; 7 bases agree with TRBD2. Germline trimming cut 3 bases from V and 2 bases from J; bases unmatched to any gene: 4. The germline gives CDR1 SEHNR, CDR2 FQNEAQ (reference sequence). This CDR3 contains 14 residues. This CDR3 reads CASSLRDYPYEQYF. CDR3 DNA: TGTGCCAGCAGCTTGAGGGACTATCCCTACGAGCAGTACTTC.

This clone counts as medium-sized. The rearrangement links TRBV5-5 to TRBJ2-5; no reliable D call. The CDR3 is made up of 13 amino acids. Per germline, CDR1 SGHKS and CDR2 YYEKEE (reference sequence). The germline V and J ends were trimmed by 0 bases and 6 bases, with 9 bases remaining between them. CDR3 nucleotide sequence: TGTGCCAGCAGCTTGGGCGATCCAAAGACCCAGTACTTC. Amino acids: CASSLGDPKTQYF.

This clone is medium-sized in the sample. The CDR3: CASSIRTSGLNEQYF. In DNA, the CDR3 is TGTGCCAGTAGTATAAGAACTAGCGGACTCAACGAGCAGTACTTC. The V call is TRBV19, the J call TRBJ2-7; 8 bases fit TRBD2. Unmatched junction bases numbered 8, after V lost 2 bases and J lost 5 bases. Germline CDR1 LNHDA, CDR2 SQIVND (reference sequence). The CDR3 is made up of 15 amino acids.

The CDR3 loop reads CASSAGPFNEKLFF. CDR3 coding DNA: TGTGCCAGCAGCGCGGGTCCATTTAATGAAAAACTGTTTTTT. This sequence joins TRBV7-2 and TRBJ1-4; D unclear. The germline V gene has CDR1 SGHTA and CDR2 FQGNSA. V was pared by 5 bases and J by 4 bases, with 11 bases between. CDR3 length: 14 amino acids.

This chain uses TRBV30 with TRBJ1-5; TRBD1 might be the D (6 bases). This CDR3 spans 14 amino acids. CDR1 is GTSNPN and CDR2 is SVGIG in the germline V gene (reference sequence). Between the trimmed V and J ends, which lost 2 bases and 6 bases, there was a span of 14 bases. As DNA, the CDR3 is TGTGCCTGGAGTCTTACAGGGTTGGGTCAGCCCCAGCATTTT. This encodes CAWSLTGLGQPQHF.

The chain links TRBV7-2 to TRBJ2-3; D not certain. Germline V gives CDR1 SGHTA, CDR2 FQGNSA. The CDR3 totals 14 residues. Deletions cut 2 bases from V and 0 bases from J, with 6 bases between. The CDR3 region is CASSLTQSTDTQYF. The DNA for the CDR3 is TGTGCCAGCAGCTTAACTCAAAGCACAGATACGCAGTATTTT.

The chain carries TRBV7-9 and TRBJ1-2, with D tentatively TRBD1 (5 bases). Germline V gene lookup returns CDR1 SEHNR and CDR2 FQNEAQ (reference sequence). The CDR3 extends over 13 amino acids. V dropped 4 bases and J dropped 4 bases, with 10 bases sitting between them. CDR3 sequence: CASSSGSTYGYTF. CDR3 nucleotides: TGTGCCAGCAGCTCAGGGTCGACCTATGGCTACACCTTC.

CDR3: CATWRRERSGANVLTF. The CDR3 DNA follows: TGTGCCACCTGGAGACGAGAACGCTCTGGGGCCAACGTCCTGACTTTC. The chain joins TRBV15 to TRBJ2-6; unclear D gene. The CDR3 totals 16 residues. The V end lost 8 bases, the J end lost 0 bases, and 14 bases lay between the germline ends. CDR1 and CDR2 from the germline V gene are LNHNV and YYDKDF (reference sequence). The full variable domain, with the rest looked up from reference TRBV15 and TRBJ2-6, is DAMVIQNPRYQVTQFGKPVTLSCSQTLNHNVMYWYQQKSSQAPKLLFHYYDKDFNNEADTPDNFQSRRPNTSFCFLDIRSPGLGDTAMYLCATWRRERSGANVLTFGAGSRLTVL.

The rearrangement joins TRBV19 to TRBJ2-7; 7 positions agree with TRBD2. The J segment lost 3 bases and the V segment lost 6 bases, leaving 5 bases of the junction unmatched. Per the germline V gene, CDR1 is LNHDA and CDR2 is SQIVND (reference sequence). The CDR3 sequence is 13 residues long. DNA for the CDR3: TGTGCCAGTAGCGCGGGAGTGGGCTACGAGCAGTACGTC. Amino acids: CASSAGVGYEQYV.

J is TRBJ2-5 and V is TRBV28; D might be TRBD2 (5 bases). This CDR3 has 16 residues. V was pared by 4 bases and J by 5 bases, with 20 bases between. Per germline, CDR1 MDHEN and CDR2 SYDVKM. The CDR3 sequence is CASSSRRSGSRETQYF. The CDR3 bases are TGTGCCAGCAGTTCCCGTAGAAGTGGGAGCAGGGAGACCCAGTACTTC.

The chain employs TRBV2 and TRBJ2-5, with D hard to call. Trimming pared 8 bases from V and 3 bases from J, leaving 13 bases between. There are 13 residues in the CDR3. The V gene's germline CDR1 is SNHLY and CDR2 FYNNEI. The CDR3 is CASRRNGKETQYF. The CDR3 DNA sequence: TGTGCCAGCCGGAGAAACGGTAAAGAGACCCAGTACTTC.

The chain is built from TRBV4-2 and TRBJ1-6; TRBD1 agrees at 8 bases. CDR3 size: 17 residues. V shed 2 bases, J shed 7 bases, and the junction held 10 bases outside the gene matches. CDR1 and CDR2 from the germline V gene are LGHNA and YNFKEQ. Written as DNA, the CDR3 is TGTGCCAGCAGCCAAAGCTACCGACAGGGGTGGAATTCACCCCTCCACTTT. Its translation: CASSQSYRQGWNSPLHF.

The chain links TRBV28 to TRBJ1-1; 12 bases map to TRBD1. With 5 bases clipped from V and 3 bases from J, the junction kept 7 bases outside the gene matches. Germline CDR1 reads MDHEN; CDR2 reads SYDVKM. This CDR3 region has 16 residues. CDR3 sequence: CASSLGTGGTDTEAFF. The CDR3 nucleotides are TGTGCCAGCAGTCTCGGGACAGGGGGCACGGACACTGAAGCTTTCTTT.

This sequence joins TRBV27 and TRBJ1-2; maybe TRBD1 (5 bases). V shed 2 bases and J shed 5 bases, with 9 bases lying between them. The germline CDR1 and CDR2 sequences are MNHEY and SMNVEV (reference sequence). The CDR3 has 13 amino acids. As DNA, the CDR3 is TGTGCCAGCAGTTTAAGGGACCGTTATGGCTACACCTTC. Translated, it gives CASSLRDRYGYTF.

V is TRBV5-6 and J is TRBJ2-1; 10 positions match TRBD2. The CDR3 length is 14 residues. Per the germline V gene, CDR1 is SGHDT and CDR2 is YYEEEE. Losses at the gene ends were 2 bases for V and 6 bases for J; bases not matched to a gene: 2. In DNA, the CDR3 is TGTGCCAGCAGCTTCAGCGGGAGGGTCAATGAGCAGTTCTTC. Translated: CASSFSGRVNEQFF.

This clone was detected only a few times. The chain uses TRBV6-6 and TRBJ1-1, with D possibly being TRBD1 (6 bases). The CDR3 is 15 residues long. CDR1 is MNHNY and CDR2 is SVGAGI in the germline V gene (reference sequence). Trimming shortened V by 5 bases and J by 1 base, and 14 bases separated the two germline ends. Here the CDR3 reads CASSTQGRGNTEAFF. The CDR3 nucleotides are TGTGCCAGCAGTACGCAGGGGAGGGGGAACACTGAAGCTTTCTTT.

This clone was picked up a small number of times. The V gene is TRBV28, the J gene TRBJ2-7, with 10 bases identical to TRBD2. This CDR3 region has 13 residues. V was pared by 6 bases and J by 2 bases, with 1 base of the junction left unmatched. The V gene's germline CDR1 is MDHEN and CDR2 SYDVKM. The CDR3 DNA follows: TGTGCCAGCAGACTAGCGGGACCCTACGAGCAGTACTTC. Amino acid sequence: CASRLAGPYEQYF.

V and J are TRBV13 and TRBJ2-7; TRBD1 is a possible D gene (6 bases). The CDR3 extends over 15 amino acids. V lost 6 bases and J lost 3, with 18 bases in between. The germline V gene encodes CDR1 PRHDT and CDR2 FYEKMQ (reference sequence). In DNA form, the CDR3 reads TGTGCCAGCAGACAAAGACAGGATAGGGTCTACGAGCAGTACTTC. Its translation: CASRQRQDRVYEQYF.

The chain employs TRBV2 and TRBJ1-5; TRBD1 is a possible D gene (6 bases). Between the trimmed V and J ends, which lost 6 bases and 2 bases, there was a span of 17 bases. CDR3 length equals 16 residues. Germline loops: CDR1 SNHLY, CDR2 FYNNEI. The DNA for the CDR3 is TGTGCCAGCAGCCTGGGACACTCCAGTGGCAATCAGCCCCAGCATTTT. This sequence encodes CASSLGHSSGNQPQHF. The full variable domain, in which reference TRBV2 and TRBJ1-5 provide the parts outside the CDR3, is EPEVTQTPSHQVTQMGQEVILRCVPISNHLYFYWYRQILGQKVEFLVSFYNNEISEKSEIFDDQFSVERPDGSNFTLKIRSTKLEDSAMYFCASSLGHSSGNQPQHFGDGTRLSIL.

J is TRBJ2-1 and V is TRBV2, with D perhaps assigned TRBD1 or TRBD2 (5 bases each). This CDR3 comprises 13 residues. Germline-derived CDR1 and CDR2 are SNHLY and FYNNEI. Between the trimmed V and J ends, which lost 5 bases and 8 bases, there was a span of 13 bases. The chain's CDR3 is CASSSGSWDEQFF. The CDR3 DNA is TGTGCCAGCAGTTCAGGGAGTTGGGATGAGCAGTTCTTC.

This clone is medium-sized by share. DNA for the CDR3: TGTGCCTGGACCCTGCCCCGCTCCTACGAGCAGTACTTC. Translation gives CAWTLPRSYEQYF. The V and J genes are TRBV30 and TRBJ2-7; D gene unclear. The CDR3 has 13 amino acids. Deletions cut 4 bases from V and 0 bases from J, with 10 bases between. CDR1 is GTSNPN, CDR2 SVGIG, per germline (reference sequence).

The gene calls are TRBV27 and TRBJ2-3; D is unclear. The CDR3 extends over 13 amino acids. The germline gives CDR1 MNHEY, CDR2 SMNVEV (reference sequence). Between the trimmed V and J ends, which lost 2 bases and 2 bases, there was a span of 5 bases. The CDR3 nucleotides are TGTGCCAGCAGTTTACCCCACACAGATACGCAGTATTTT. This sequence encodes CASSLPHTDTQYF.

The genes are TRBV7-2 and TRBJ2-3, with 12 bases that match TRBD2. Germline trimming cut 5 bases from V and 4 bases from J; bases unmatched to any gene: 7. The CDR3 extends over 16 amino acids. The V gene's germline CDR1 is SGHTA and CDR2 FQGNSA. The CDR3 protein is CASSIGLAGKADTQYF. The CDR3 DNA follows: TGTGCCAGCAGCATTGGACTAGCGGGGAAGGCAGATACGCAGTATTTT.

The chain is built from TRBV5-8 and TRBJ2-7, with 8 bases that match TRBD1. V was clipped by 0 bases and J by 3 bases; unmatched bases: 5. Germline V CDR1 and CDR2: SGHTS, YDEGEE. This CDR3 has 15 residues. CDR3 amino acids: CASSLGTGPVYEQYF. The CDR3 DNA reads as TGTGCCAGCAGCTTGGGGACAGGGCCCGTCTACGAGCAGTACTTC.

V usage is TRBV6-5 and J usage is TRBJ1-1, with D unresolved. The CDR3 loop spans 14 amino acids. The V gene's germline CDR1 is MNHEY and CDR2 SVGAGI. The V end lost 5 bases, the J end lost 1 base, and 11 bases lay between the germline ends. CDR3 sequence reads: CASSTDIQNTEAFF. CDR3 coding DNA: TGTGCCAGCAGTACCGACATTCAGAACACTGAAGCTTTCTTT.

Comments on this clone: In this CDR3 the conserved last residue, phenylalanine or tryptophan, is missing, so a read error is likely. No DNA is shown, since the ends of the CDR3 on it are uncertain; the CDR3 is the one TCRdb lists. This chain joins TRBV10-1 and TRBJ2-3. The CDR3 is 9 amino acids in total, end residues counted. Germline V gene data show CDR1 as WNHNN and CDR2 as SYGVQD (reference sequence). CDR3: CASSESSRA.

The chain employs TRBV19 and TRBJ2-1, with D unresolved. The V end was cut by 6 bases, the J end by 10 bases, with 10 bases between. In germline, CDR1 is LNHDA, CDR2 SQIVND (reference sequence). The CDR3 totals 11 residues. This chain's CDR3 is CASRNAREQFF. The CDR3 region has the DNA TGTGCCAGTAGGAATGCTAGGGAGCAGTTCTTC.

V usage is TRBV10-3 and J usage is TRBJ1-5; D might be TRBD1 (5 bases). Trimming cost V 2 bases and J 1 base, with 12 bases left between them. Germline lookup yields CDR1 ENHRY and CDR2 SYGVKD. The CDR3 runs 16 residues. Here the CDR3 DNA reads TGTGCCATCAGTGAGGACTGGGGGGTGAGCAATCAGCCCCAGCATTTT. It is translated as CAISEDWGVSNQPQHF.

V gene TRBV12-5 combines with J gene TRBJ1-2, with D perhaps matching TRBD1 (6 bases). Trimming took 10 bases from V and 5 from J, leaving 14 bases between them. The CDR3 is made up of 12 amino acids. Germline CDR1 and CDR2: LGHNT and FRNRAP. CDR3: CAIGNREYGYTF. The CDR3 nucleotides read TGTGCTATTGGGAACAGGGAATATGGCTACACCTTC.

This sequence joins TRBV9 and TRBJ2-2; D gene uncertain. V lost 4 bases to trimming and J lost 6 bases, with 7 bases between them. The CDR3 contains 12 residues. Germline values: CDR1 SGDLS, CDR2 YYNGEE. Here the CDR3 reads CASSSRAGELFF. The CDR3, as DNA: TGTGCCAGCAGCTCCCGGGCCGGGGAGCTGTTTTTT.